Listed below are T cell receptor beta chains from one sample, sequenced in a study of cytomegalovirus exposure and HLA in healthy donors. Profiling relied on immunoSEQ multiplex PCR, and the TCRdb table lists in-frame clones only, not all of them. In the table there are about 96,000 clones, roughly 74% of which are singletons. Sequencing was performed on PBMCs. The receptors derive from a female donor in good health and CMV-seropositive. The CDR3 runs from the conserved cysteine through the conserved F or W. A D gene is named only where the DNA matches it firmly. Not every row has a clone size; where given, it reads once, few, many or a size class.

D	size	V	J	CDR3	DNA
.	few	TRBV28	TRBJ2-7	CASSYSREQYF	TGTGCCAGCAGTTACAGTCGCGAGCAGTACTTC
.	.	TRBV18	TRBJ2-7	CASSPGRSNDEQYF	TGTGCCAGCTCACCGGGGCGCTCTAATGACGAGCAGTACTTC
.	.	TRBV30	TRBJ1-2	CAWTRSWMDSYGYTF	TGTGCCTGGACCAGGTCTTGGATGGACTCTTATGGCTACACCTTC
TRBD2	.	TRBV9	TRBJ2-5	CASSAQGLAGRGTQYF	TGTGCCAGCAGCGCCCAAGGACTAGCGGGTAGGGGGACCCAGTACTTC
.	.	TRBV4-3	TRBJ1-4	CASSQDPESREKLFF	TGCGCCAGCAGCCAAGACCCCGAGAGTCGAGAAAAACTGTTTTTT
.	.	TRBV5-1	TRBJ1-1	CASSLGPNTEAFF	TGCGCCAGCAGCTTGGGGCCGAACACTGAAGCTTTCTTT
TRBD2	.	TRBV30	TRBJ2-3	CAWTRAGGGTDTQYF	TGTGCCTGGACTAGAGCGGGGGGGGGCACAGATACGCAGTATTTT
.	many	TRBV28	TRBJ1-4	CASSGRAANEKLFF	TGTGCCAGCAGTGGACGAGCGGCTAATGAAAAACTGTTTTTT
.	.	TRBV30	TRBJ2-3	CAWRLGGSTDTQYF	TGTGCCTGGAGGCTCGGCGGTTCCACAGATACGCAGTATTTT
.	few	TRBV19	TRBJ2-1	CASRVSSYNEQFF	TGTGCCAGTAGGGTGAGCTCCTACAATGAGCAGTTCTTC
TRBD2	.	TRBV9	TRBJ2-7	CASSVGGRTYEQYF	TGTGCCAGCAGCGTAGGCGGGAGGACCTACGAGCAGTACTTC
.	few	TRBV28	TRBJ1-2	CASSFGAQGYTF	TGTGCCAGCAGTTTTGGGGCGCAGGGCTACACCTTC
.	.	TRBV19	TRBJ2-7	CASSIGLGRYEQYF	TGTGCCAGTAGTATAGGTCTGGGGAGGTACGAGCAGTACTTC
.	.	TRBV7-2	TRBJ2-7	CASSDSYYEQYF	TGTGCCAGCAGCGACTCGTACTACGAGCAGTACTTC
.	.	TRBV11-1	TRBJ2-2	CASSPWLSATGELFF	TGTGCCAGCAGCCCCTGGCTCAGCGCCACCGGGGAGCTGTTTTTT
.	.	TRBV7-9	TRBJ1-5	CASSYQGTGNQPQHF	TGTGCCAGCAGCTATCAGGGGACGGGCAATCAGCCCCAGCATTTT
.	.	TRBV5-1	TRBJ1-5	CASSLRPGAAQPQHF	TGCGCCAGCAGTTTGAGACCGGGTGCCGCTCAGCCCCAGCATTTT
TRBD2	few	TRBV6-5	TRBJ2-7	CASSYSREAYEQYF	TGTGCCAGCAGTTACTCGCGGGAGGCCTACGAGCAGTACTTC
TRBD1	.	TRBV4-1	TRBJ1-3	CASSQRGTASGNTIYF	TGCGCCAGCAGCCAACGGGGGACAGCTTCTGGAAACACCATATATTTT
.	few	TRBV7-2	TRBJ1-1	CASSLFGPEAFF	TGTGCCAGCAGCTTATTTGGCCCTGAAGCTTTCTTT
.	.	TRBV28	TRBJ1-1	CASRYPRLNTEAFF	TGTGCCAGCAGATACCCACGGTTGAACACTGAAGCTTTCTTT
TRBD1	.	TRBV7-2	TRBJ1-4	CASSPRDRGEKLFF	TGTGCCAGCAGCCCCCGGGACAGGGGTGAAAAACTGTTTTTT
TRBD1	.	TRBV7-9	TRBJ1-4	CASGHSRGPRDEKLFF	TGTGCCAGCGGGCACTCAAGGGGGCCACGGGATGAAAAACTGTTTTTT
.	.	TRBV4-3	TRBJ2-1	CASSQDREIYNEQFF	TGCGCCAGCAGCCAAGACAGGGAAATCTACAATGAGCAGTTCTTC
.	once	TRBV18	TRBJ1-6	CASSPETTGRNSPLHF	TGTGCCAGCTCACCAGAGACTACAGGGCGTAATTCACCCCTCCACTTT
.	.	TRBV6-1	TRBJ1-2	CASSEQSLYGYTF	TGTGCCAGCAGTGAACAAAGCCTCTATGGCTACACCTTC
.	.	TRBV25-1	TRBJ2-7	CASGIPTGPYEQYF	TGTGCCAGCGGGATCCCAACAGGTCCCTACGAGCAGTACTTC
TRBD1	.	TRBV4-3	TRBJ2-7	CASSQRGTGFYEQYF	TGCGCCAGCAGCCAAAGGGGGACAGGGTTCTACGAGCAGTACTTC
TRBD1	.	TRBV30	TRBJ1-1	CAWGQGATTEAFF	TGTGCCTGGGGACAGGGGGCAACAACTGAAGCTTTCTTT
TRBD1	few	TRBV6-1	TRBJ2-7	CASSAPTGTARPQYF	TGTGCCAGCAGCGCCCCCACCGGGACAGCACGGCCGCAGTACTTC
.	.	TRBV4-1	TRBJ1-5	CASSQEVQGIGPQHF	TGCGCCAGCAGCCAAGAGGTCCAGGGGATAGGGCCCCAGCATTTT